A single sample gave rise to the 9 T cell receptor beta chains below, sequenced in a study of blood T cell repertoires in COVID-19. Assay: immunoSEQ multiplex PCR; the TCRdb copy retains only in-frame clones and omits some. The profile shows 370,000 or so clones, 81% of them singletons. Sequences were obtained from peripheral blood. All receptors come from a human donor with acute or convalescent COVID-19. The donor label of this sample is uncertain.

The chain carries TRBV28 and TRBJ2-3; tentative D call: TRBD2 (5 bases). This CDR3 has 10 residues. From germline, CDR1 is MDHEN and CDR2 SYDVKM. V was clipped by 6 bases and J by 12 bases, with 10 bases between them. CDR3 bases: TGTGCCAGCAGCTCGGGGTCTCAGTATTTT. Protein sequence: CASSSGSQYF.

The V and J genes are TRBV6-5 and TRBJ1-6; D unclear. CDR1 MNHEY and CDR2 SVGAGI come from the germline V gene. The CDR3 runs 14 residues. V was trimmed by 6 bases and J by 7 bases, leaving 13 bases between them. The DNA of the CDR3 is TGTGCCAGCAGAACTAGGGCAGAGAATTCACCCCTCCACTTT. Amino acid sequence: CASRTRAENSPLHF.

The V gene is TRBV6-4, the J gene TRBJ1-5; 10 bases fit TRBD1. Trimming removed 6 bases from V and 2 bases from J; junction bases left unmatched: 19. Germline assignment: CDR1 MRHNA and CDR2 SNTAGT. The CDR3 runs to 20 residues. In DNA form, the CDR3 reads TGTGCCAGCAGCCCCACGGGGGGCCGACAGGGGGCGCCCGGCAATCAGCCCCAGCATTTT. As protein: CASSPTGGRQGAPGNQPQHF.

The chain employs TRBV5-4 and TRBJ2-1; D may be TRBD1 (5 bases). Trimming stripped 4 bases from V and 3 bases from J, with 11 bases between. This CDR3 is built from 14 residues. In germline, CDR1 is SGHNT, CDR2 YYREEE (reference sequence). The CDR3 sequence: CASSPSQGYNEQFF. The CDR3 coding sequence is TGTGCCAGCAGCCCATCCCAGGGCTACAATGAGCAGTTCTTC. Looking up the rest from reference TRBV5-4 and TRBJ2-1 gives the full variable domain: ETGVTQSPTHLIKTRGQQVTLRCSSQSGHNTVSWYQQALGQGPQFIFQYYREEENGRGNFPPRFSGLQFPNYSSELNVNALELDDSALYLCASSPSQGYNEQFFGPGTRLTVL.

V and J are TRBV5-1 and TRBJ1-1; no reliable D call. V was trimmed by 0 bases and J by 1 base, leaving 13 bases between them. The CDR3 extends over 16 amino acids. CDR1 is SGHRS, CDR2 YFSETQ, per germline. This chain's CDR3 is CASSLGFNDKNTEAFF. The CDR3, as DNA: TGCGCCAGCAGCTTGGGGTTTAACGACAAGAACACTGAAGCTTTCTTT.

The chain joins TRBV29-1 to TRBJ2-5; TRBD2 matches at 14 bases. The CDR3 runs 16 residues. The trim removed 1 base at V and 5 bases at J, leaving 6 bases unmatched. The germline CDR1 and CDR2 sequences are SQVTM and ANQGSEA. CDR3 in amino acids: CSVEGLAGGPRETQYF. CDR3 coding DNA: TGCAGCGTTGAAGGACTAGCGGGGGGGCCCCGGGAGACCCAGTACTTC.

The rearrangement uses TRBV27 and TRBJ2-3; 8 bases align to TRBD2. The V gene's germline CDR1 is MNHEY and CDR2 SMNVEV (reference sequence). The CDR3 totals 14 residues. Trimming cost V 5 bases and J 6 bases; bases outside gene matches: 7. The CDR3 DNA is TGTGCCAGCAGTGGGTCTGGGACTAGGGATACGCAGTATTTT. This sequence encodes CASSGSGTRDTQYF.

The J gene is TRBJ2-5, the V gene TRBV7-7, with TRBD1 identical over 8 bases. The germline V gene has CDR1 SSHAT and CDR2 FNYEAQ (reference sequence). The CDR3 runs 15 residues. The V segment lost 5 bases and the J segment 4 bases; nucleotides outside the gene matches: 9. CDR3 in amino acids: CASSPVGQGGETQYF. The CDR3 DNA reads as TGTGCCAGCAGCCCTGTCGGACAGGGCGGAGAGACCCAGTACTTC.

This chain joins TRBV19 and TRBJ2-7; 10 positions agree with TRBD2. This CDR3 has 17 residues. The ends lost 4 bases at V and 2 bases at J; junction bases unmatched: 11. CDR1 is LNHDA and CDR2 is SQIVND in the germline V gene (reference sequence). This chain's CDR3 is CASSTPSLAGPTYEQYF. The CDR3 region has the DNA TGTGCCAGTAGTACTCCCTCACTAGCGGGGCCTACCTACGAGCAGTACTTC.